These 20 T cell receptor beta chains originate from one sample sequenced in a study of radiation and T cells in renal cell carcinoma (dated by TCRdb to 2018 to 2021). The time point label, read with the paper, signifies: blood 2 weeks post-SBRT. In the paper's terms, the treatment or condition label means: 15 Gy SBRT to primary tumor, nephrectomy 4 weeks later. The protocol used for the library was the immunoSEQ multiplex PCR assay. Here the immuneACCESS table is served through TCRdb, limited to in-frame sequences with V and J called. Missing clones are a known gap in these copies; in checked studies unresolved V genes cover under half, and the rest lacks a known reason. Across this sample there are 100,000 to 150,000 clones, with about 88% seen only once. 4.5% to 7.5% of the sample belongs to the ten largest clones. The sequenced sample was blood, obtained from a patient whose treatment included radiotherapy and nephrectomy. The source of these receptors is a woman between 65 and 79 years old with renal cell carcinoma.

The J gene is TRBJ2-5, the V gene TRBV7-2; 8 nucleotides match TRBD2. The germline V gene has CDR1 SGHTA and CDR2 FQGNSA. This CDR3 is built from 15 residues. J gave up 4 bases and V 2 bases, and 6 bases lay outside the gene matches. In DNA, the CDR3 is TGTGCCAGCAGCTTAAGTCGCGCGGGGGGAGAGACCCAGTACTTC. Amino acids: CASSLSRAGGETQYF. The whole variable domain, filled in from reference TRBV7-2 and TRBJ2-5, reads GAGVSQSPSNKVTEKGKDVELRCDPISGHTALYWYRQSLGQGLEFLIYFQGNSAPDKSGLPSDRFSAERTGGSVSTLTIQRTQQEDSAVYLCASSLSRAGGETQYFGPGTRLLVL.

This clone showed up just once. CDR3 loop: CASSLVRGAYNEQFF. The CDR3 DNA sequence: TGTGCCAGCAGCTTGGTACGGGGGGCCTACAATGAGCAGTTCTTC. The chain links TRBV5-4 to TRBJ2-1; TRBD2 aligns across 7 bases. Trimming at V came to 0 bases and at J to 2 bases, leaving 2 bases not matched to a gene. CDR3 size: 15 residues. Germline V gene data show CDR1 as SGHNT and CDR2 as YYREEE (reference sequence).

The gene calls are TRBV4-2 and TRBJ1-2; 8 bases align to TRBD1. Germline CDR1 LGHNA, CDR2 YNFKEQ. Germline trimming cut 4 bases from V and 3 bases from J; bases unmatched to any gene: 4. The CDR3 covers 14 residues. CDR3 residues: CASSRQGKDYGYTF. The CDR3 DNA reads TGTGCCAGCAGCCGACAGGGGAAGGACTATGGCTACACCTTC.

The rearrangement links TRBV29-1 to TRBJ2-6; TRBD1 might be the D (5 bases). The ends were cut back, 2 bases at V and 0 bases at J, with 8 bases in the middle. Germline values: CDR1 SQVTM, CDR2 ANQGSEA. The CDR3 contains 15 residues. The CDR3 region has the DNA TGCAGCGTTGAAACAGGCCACTCTGGGGCCAACGTCCTGACTTTC. This encodes CSVETGHSGANVLTF.

The chain combines TRBV7-8 with TRBJ1-5; D is undetermined. The germline gives CDR1 SGHVS, CDR2 FQNEAQ. The germline V and J ends were trimmed by 7 bases and 7 bases, with 14 bases remaining between them. This CDR3 comprises 13 residues. CDR3 residues: CASTRSESQPQHF. CDR3 DNA: TGTGCCAGCACCCGATCGGAAAGCCAGCCCCAGCATTTT.

CDR3 bases: TGTGCCAGCAGCTTAGAATTGGGACATTACCCTAGCACTGAAGCTTTCTTT. Protein: CASSLELGHYPSTEAFF. This sequence joins TRBV5-4 and TRBJ1-1; weak D call: TRBD1 (6 bases). This CDR3 is 17 amino acids long. Germline CDR1 and CDR2: SGHNT and YYREEE (reference sequence). Deletions cut 2 bases from V and 4 bases from J, with 21 bases between.

V and J are TRBV9 and TRBJ2-3, with a weak D call TRBD2 (6 bases). The CDR3 contains 16 residues. Trimming shortened V by 0 bases and J by 0 bases, and 11 bases separated the two germline ends. From germline, CDR1 is SGDLS and CDR2 YYNGEE. The CDR3 loop reads CASSVAGDFSTDTQYF. The CDR3 coding sequence is TGTGCCAGCAGCGTAGCTGGGGACTTCAGCACAGATACGCAGTATTTT. Together with reference TRBV9 and TRBJ2-3, the CDR3 gives the full variable domain: DSGVTQTPKHLITATGQRVTLRCSPRSGDLSVYWYQQSLDQGLQFLIQYYNGEERAKGNILERFSAQQFPDLHSELNLSSLELGDSALYFCASSVAGDFSTDTQYFGPGTRLTVL.

V is TRBV19 and J is TRBJ1-2; perhaps TRBD1 as D (6 bases). The CDR3 contains 14 residues. Trimming shortened V by 3 bases and J by 5 bases, and 13 bases separated the two germline ends. The V gene's germline CDR1 is LNHDA and CDR2 SQIVND (reference sequence). The CDR3 DNA reads as TGTGCCAGTAGTATTCTAGGGGGATGGTATGGCTACACCTTC. It translates to CASSILGGWYGYTF. Using reference TRBV19 and TRBJ1-2 for the parts outside the CDR3, the full variable domain is DGGITQSPKYLFRKEGQNVTLSCEQNLNHDAMYWYRQDPGQGLRLIYYSQIVNDFQKGDIAEGYSVSREKKESFPLTVTSAQKNPTAFYLCASSILGGWYGYTFGSGTRLTVV.

CDR3 in amino acids: CASSLGIRQGWEKLFF. CDR3 in DNA: TGTGCCAGCAGCTTAGGAATCCGACAGGGTTGGGAAAAACTGTTTTTT. The chain has TRBV11-2 and TRBJ1-4, with 7 positions matching TRBD1. CDR1 is SGHAT and CDR2 is FQNNGV in the germline V gene. V trimming: 1 base; J trimming: 8 bases; junction bases outside the gene matches: 10. This CDR3 contains 16 residues.

The chain carries TRBV5-8 and TRBJ1-6, with 11 bases identical to TRBD1. CDR3 size: 15 residues. Trimming at V came to 7 bases and at J to 8 bases, leaving 8 bases not matched to a gene. Germline values: CDR1 SGHTS, CDR2 YDEGEE. DNA for the CDR3: TGTGCCAGCCAAATCTGGGGACAGGGGGATTCACCCCTCCACTTT. Its translation: CASQIWGQGDSPLHF.

As DNA, the CDR3 is TGTGCCAGCAGTCTAACCAGGACACCTAACTATGGCTACACCTTC. Protein: CASSLTRTPNYGYTF. The rearrangement joins TRBV27 to TRBJ1-2; D might be TRBD1 (5 bases). Germline V lookup: CDR1 MNHEY, CDR2 SMNVEV (reference sequence). V was pared by 5 bases and J by 0 bases, with 13 bases between. The CDR3 runs to 15 residues.

The chain uses TRBV7-8 and TRBJ1-6; possibly TRBD1 for D (5 bases). From germline, CDR1 is SGHVS and CDR2 FQNEAQ. The germline V and J ends were trimmed by 5 bases and 0 bases, with 14 bases remaining between them. The CDR3 runs 17 residues. CDR3 region: CASSPRGRNSYNSPLHF. The CDR3 DNA follows: TGTGCCAGCAGCCCGAGGGGTCGTAACTCCTATAATTCACCCCTCCACTTT.

The chain recombines TRBV19 with TRBJ2-5; 9 bases line up with TRBD1. Losses at the gene ends were 4 bases for V and 5 bases for J; bases not matched to a gene: 11. Germline CDR1 reads LNHDA; CDR2 reads SQIVND (reference sequence). The CDR3 is 16 residues long. This CDR3 reads CASSTGQGRAAETQYF. The DNA for the CDR3 is TGTGCCAGTAGTACGGGACAGGGACGCGCGGCTGAGACCCAGTACTTC.

J is TRBJ2-2 and V is TRBV15; D is ambiguous. The germline CDR1 and CDR2 sequences are LNHNV and YYDKDF (reference sequence). CDR3 size: 15 residues. V gave up 3 bases and J gave up 0 bases, with 8 bases separating them. The CDR3 DNA sequence: TGTGCCACCAGCAGTACAGTCGCGAACACCGGGGAGCTGTTTTTT. The encoded protein is CATSSTVANTGELFF. The full variable domain, its missing parts supplied by reference TRBV15 and TRBJ2-2, is DAMVIQNPRYQVTQFGKPVTLSCSQTLNHNVMYWYQQKSSQAPKLLFHYYDKDFNNEADTPDNFQSRRPNTSFCFLDIRSPGLGDTAMYLCATSSTVANTGELFFGEGSRLTVL.

This rearrangement joins TRBV12-5 to TRBJ2-1; a possible D gene is TRBD2 (5 bases). V lost 7 bases and J 9 bases, leaving 13 bases between the germline ends. Germline V gives CDR1 LGHNT, CDR2 FRNRAP. The CDR3 length is 12 residues. The CDR3 loop reads CASAPTGSEQFF. CDR3 sequence (DNA): TGTGCTAGTGCCCCGACTGGGAGTGAGCAGTTCTTC.

The chain carries TRBV19 and TRBJ1-1; 7 nucleotides match TRBD1. Losses at the gene ends were 1 base for V and 2 bases for J; bases not matched to a gene: 4. The CDR3 runs 15 residues. The germline CDR1 and CDR2 sequences are LNHDA and SQIVND (reference sequence). CDR3 nucleotide sequence: TGTGCCAGTAGTATAGGGCCAGGGGGAAACACTGAAGCTTTCTTT. As protein: CASSIGPGGNTEAFF.

The chain joins TRBV29-1 to TRBJ2-7, with 7 bases fitting TRBD2. The CDR3 covers 13 residues. Germline V CDR1 and CDR2: SQVTM, ANQGSEA. After removal of 2 bases from V and 6 bases from J, the junction contained 7 bases not matched to a gene. CDR3 residues: CSVELRSGGEQYF. CDR3 coding DNA: TGCAGCGTTGAACTCCGGTCGGGGGGCGAGCAGTACTTC.

The chain joins TRBV6-5 to TRBJ2-1; D may be TRBD1 or TRBD2 (5 bases each). The CDR3 runs 12 residues. Per germline, CDR1 MNHEY and CDR2 SVGAGI. V shed 2 bases and J shed 9 bases, with 8 bases lying between them. Here the CDR3 DNA reads TGTGCCAGCAGTTACGAGGGGCTTGAGCAGTTCTTC. Protein: CASSYEGLEQFF.

The J gene is TRBJ1-3, the V gene TRBV5-5; tentative D call: TRBD1 (5 bases). This CDR3 spans 18 amino acids. Between the trimmed V and J ends, which lost 2 bases and 0 bases, there was a span of 18 bases. CDR1 and CDR2 (germline): SGHKS, YYEKEE (reference sequence). The DNA for the CDR3 is TGTGCCAGCAGCTTCCTTCCGGGACCCTCATCCTCTGGAAACACCATATATTTT. It codes for CASSFLPGPSSSGNTIYF.

The chain recombines TRBV29-1 with TRBJ2-1; possibly TRBD2 for D (6 bases). The germline V gene has CDR1 SQVTM and CDR2 ANQGSEA. This CDR3 comprises 16 residues. The V end was cut by 1 base, the J end by 0 bases, with 13 bases between. CDR3 sequence reads: CSVEVGDSSSYNEQFF. DNA of the CDR3: TGCAGCGTTGAAGTGGGGGACTCCTCCTCCTACAATGAGCAGTTCTTC.